This TCR beta chain was observed in a study of response to subunit inactivated influenza vaccine. Study-level results: The authors suggested that few new T cells are recruited per seasonal influenza vaccination.

About this clonotype: What it binds is not known.

TCRdb recomputed calls from the RT-PCR reads with MiXCR, one row per CDR3 protein. The data hold roughly 500,000 distinct CDR3 sequences, with less than 25% observed a single time. This CDR3 comprises 20 residues. CDR1 and CDR2 from the germline V gene are MNHEY and SMNVEV (reference sequence). V lost 2 bases, J lost 0 bases, and 12 bases stayed unmatched. This sample was shared with a second study, whose subject was T cells expressing NK-cell markers. That work states: Template switching by 5'RACE with UMIs generated the TCR beta cDNA. Sorted CD3+CD56-NKG2C+, CD3+CD56+NKG2C+ and CD3+CD56+NKG2C- T cells supplied the TCR beta repertoires.

The chain has TRBV27 and TRBJ2-3; 12 bases fit TRBD2. The sample in question was CD4+ T cells sorted from PBMCs, obtained about 12 days after vaccination. This TCR was recovered from a man aged 45 to 65 who received an inactivated influenza vaccine. CDR3 protein: CASSLALLAGGPRSTDTQYF. In DNA, the CDR3 is TGTGCCAGCAGTTTAGCCCTGCTAGCGGGAGGGCCCCGAAGCACAGATACGCAGTATTTT.